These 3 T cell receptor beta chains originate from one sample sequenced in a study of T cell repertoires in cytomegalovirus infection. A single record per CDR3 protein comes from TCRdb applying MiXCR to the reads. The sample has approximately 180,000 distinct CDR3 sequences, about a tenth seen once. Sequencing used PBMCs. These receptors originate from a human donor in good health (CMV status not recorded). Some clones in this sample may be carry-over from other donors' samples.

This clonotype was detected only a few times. CDR3 nucleotide sequence: TGTGCCAGCAGTTCCCGACAGGGGGATAGCAATCAGCCCCAGCATTTT. Translated, it gives CASSSRQGDSNQPQHF. This rearrangement joins TRBV12-3 or TRBV12-4 to TRBJ1-5, with 9 bases lining up with TRBD1. The CDR3 runs to 16 residues. Germline trimming cut 4 bases from V and 0 bases from J; bases unmatched to any gene: 4.

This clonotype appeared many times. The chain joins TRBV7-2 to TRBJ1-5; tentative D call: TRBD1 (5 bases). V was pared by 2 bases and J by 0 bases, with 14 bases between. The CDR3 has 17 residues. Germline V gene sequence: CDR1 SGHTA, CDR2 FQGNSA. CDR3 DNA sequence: TGTGCCAGCAGCTTAATGGGGGGAGGGAATAGCAATCAGCCCCAGCATTTT. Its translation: CASSLMGGGNSNQPQHF.

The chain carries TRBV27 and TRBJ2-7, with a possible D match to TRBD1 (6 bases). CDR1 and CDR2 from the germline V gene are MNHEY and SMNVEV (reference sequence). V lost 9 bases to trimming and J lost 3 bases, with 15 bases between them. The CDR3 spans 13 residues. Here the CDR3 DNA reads TGTGCCAGTCGAGGGACAAAAAACTACGAGCAGTACTTC. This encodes CASRGTKNYEQYF.